This TCR beta chain is drawn from a study of blood T cell repertoires in COVID-19. This clone was found once. TCRdb's table, derived via immunoSEQ multiplex PCR, lists solely in-frame clones and lacks some. The sample lists approximately 360,000 clones, around 87% occurring once. Germline values: CDR1 SGHTA, CDR2 FQGNSA. V was shortened by 6 bases and J by 5 bases, with 13 bases between the two germline ends. CDR3 length equals 13 residues. Material: PBMCs or T cells enriched from blood (not recorded which). This sequence joins TRBV7-2 and TRBJ1-2; D not resolved. The receptor comes from a woman in her twenties or thirties with acute COVID-19. CDR3 residues: CASRADTGYGYTF. The CDR3 DNA reads TGTGCCAGCAGGGCAGACACCGGATATGGCTACACCTTC.